This T cell receptor beta chain was captured in a study of T cell responses to AZD1222 COVID-19 vaccine. Whole-study results and caveats: Just a handful of AZD1222 recipients tested seropositive at baseline.

Worth noting for this clone: What it binds is unknown.

V lost 6 bases, J lost 0 bases, and 14 bases lay in between. The CDR3 loop spans 16 amino acids. CDR1 MDHEN and CDR2 SYDVKM come from the germline V gene. Measured with immunoSEQ multiplex PCR; TCRdb has only the in-frame clones, and not every one. Of some 160,000 clones listed, approximately 90% are singletons. The TCR comes from an adult in good health. The sequenced sample was peripheral blood, obtained on day 0 of AZD1222 vaccination. This chain links TRBV28 with TRBJ1-4; possible D gene TRBD1, 5 bases. The CDR3, as DNA: TGTGCCAGCAGCCAGTGGGACGCCACAACTAATGAAAAACTGTTTTTT. Translating gives CASSQWDATTNEKLFF.